These 8 T cell receptor beta chains were all obtained from the same sample, sequenced in a study of blood T cell repertoires in COVID-19. Assay: immunoSEQ multiplex PCR; the TCRdb copy retains only in-frame clones and omits some. Of about 300,000 clones detected, approximately 86% appear once; the ten largest clones hold over 1%. What was sequenced was peripheral blood. The receptors here all came from a man in his 70s with acute or convalescent COVID-19.

This clone showed up just once. This rearrangement joins TRBV7-2 to TRBJ2-7, with 9 bases fitting TRBD2. Germline lookup yields CDR1 SGHTA and CDR2 FQGNSA. The CDR3 is 16 residues long. The V segment lost 5 bases and the J segment 2 bases; nucleotides outside the gene matches: 10. CDR3 nucleotide sequence: TGTGCCAGCAGCCCCAATCGGCTAGCGGGAACCTACGAGCAGTACTTC. Translating it yields CASSPNRLAGTYEQYF.

The chain joins TRBV28 to TRBJ2-1, with 10 bases aligning to TRBD2. The CDR3 is made up of 16 amino acids. J was trimmed by 6 bases and V by 5 bases; bases with no gene match: 10. CDR1 and CDR2 from the germline V gene are MDHEN and SYDVKM. The CDR3: CASSLAGEATINEQFF. DNA of the CDR3: TGTGCCAGCAGTCTAGCGGGAGAGGCTACTATCAATGAGCAGTTCTTC.

This rearrangement joins TRBV9 to TRBJ2-5, with D possibly TRBD1 on 5 matching bases. The CDR3 covers 15 residues. CDR1 is SGDLS, CDR2 YYNGEE, per germline. V shed 0 bases and J shed 5 bases, with 14 bases lying between them. CDR3 DNA sequence: TGTGCCAGCAGCGTAGCAGGGTTCAGTATGGAGACCCAGTACTTC. Amino acid sequence: CASSVAGFSMETQYF.

The rearrangement uses TRBV5-1 and TRBJ2-5; a possible D gene is TRBD1 (6 bases). This CDR3 is 16 amino acids long. Trimming removed 0 bases at V and 5 bases at J, with 17 bases between. Germline loops: CDR1 SGHRS, CDR2 YFSETQ. The CDR3 DNA reads as TGCGCCAGCAGCTTGGACGCAGGGGTAGGAGTGGAGACCCAGTACTTC. Translation gives CASSLDAGVGVETQYF. Full variable domain (rest looked up from reference TRBV5-1 and TRBJ2-5): KAGVTQTPRYLIKTRGQQVTLSCSPISGHRSVSWYQQTPGQGLQFLFEYFSETQRNKGNFPGRFSGRQFSNSRSEMNVSTLELGDSALYLCASSLDAGVGVETQYFGPGTRLLVL.

The chain has TRBV11-2 and TRBJ2-7, with D possibly being TRBD2 (6 bases). Germline V gene sequence: CDR1 SGHAT, CDR2 FQNNGV. This CDR3 contains 14 residues. V was clipped by 0 bases and J by 7 bases, with 13 bases between them. CDR3 in DNA: TGTGCCAGCAGCTTAGAACTAGCAGTTGGAGAGCAGTACTTC. Its translation: CASSLELAVGEQYF. Looking up the rest from reference TRBV11-2 and TRBJ2-7 gives the full variable domain: EAGVAQSPRYKIIEKRQSVAFWCNPISGHATLYWYQQILGQGPKLLIQFQNNGVVDDSQLPKDRFSAERLKGVDSTLKIQPAKLEDSAVYLCASSLELAVGEQYFGPGTRLTVT.

The chain carries TRBV18 and TRBJ2-2, with 9 bases aligning to TRBD1. The CDR3 loop spans 16 amino acids. The germline CDR1 and CDR2 sequences are KGHSH and LQKENI. J lost 3 bases, V lost 3 bases, and 5 bases had no gene match. The CDR3 reads CASSPGTGFDTGELFF. In DNA form, the CDR3 reads TGTGCCAGCTCACCTGGGACAGGGTTCGACACCGGGGAGCTGTTTTTT.

The J gene is TRBJ1-1, the V gene TRBV6-1; D is uncertain. The CDR3 sequence is 13 residues long. V lost 9 bases, J lost 1 base, and 12 bases lay in between. Germline CDR1 is MNHNS and CDR2 is SASEGT. CDR3 nucleotide sequence: TGTGCCAGTTCACAGATCCAGAACACTGAAGCTTTCTTT. Its protein product is CASSQIQNTEAFF.

The chain links TRBV11-2 to TRBJ1-2; 9 positions agree with TRBD1. CDR1 and CDR2 (germline): SGHAT, FQNNGV. The length of the CDR3 is 14 residues. After removal of 5 bases from V and 0 bases from J, the junction contained 1 base not matched to a gene. The chain's CDR3 is CASSRTGANYGYTF. In nucleotides, the CDR3 is TGTGCCAGCAGCCGGACAGGGGCTAACTATGGCTACACCTTC. The whole variable domain, filled in from reference TRBV11-2 and TRBJ1-2, reads EAGVAQSPRYKIIEKRQSVAFWCNPISGHATLYWYQQILGQGPKLLIQFQNNGVVDDSQLPKDRFSAERLKGVDSTLKIQPAKLEDSAVYLCASSRTGANYGYTFGSGTRLTVV.